This T cell receptor (beta chain) was profiled in a study of blood T cell repertoires in COVID-19. Background on the study: Sites in the United States, Italy and Spain provided acute and convalescent COVID-19 samples. Nucleic acid was either cDNA or gDNA, and it came from T cells, B-cell-depleted T cells, or PBMCs.

Germline V gene data show CDR1 as LGHNA and CDR2 as YNFKEQ. V shed 1 base and J 2 bases; nucleotides not matched to a gene: 11. The CDR3 loop spans 17 amino acids. As handled by the study authors: Amplification from reference gene primers served as the basis for estimated nucleated cell counts. Assay used: immunoSEQ multiplex PCR; TCRdb lists only in-frame clones, some missing. That table supplies the V and J calls and clone size; D and trimming were determined from the DNA. The table shows about 150,000 clones, with roughly 91% occurring only once. Sequencing was performed on peripheral blood. The origin of this receptor is a man between 60 and 70 years old with active or convalescent COVID-19. This chain links TRBV4-2 with TRBJ2-7, with TRBD2 matching 7 bases. The CDR3 DNA reads TGTGCCAGCAGCCAAGGCCTACGGGCGGGGGTGGCCTACGAGCAGTACTTC. This encodes CASSQGLRAGVAYEQYF.